Below are 14 T cell receptor beta chains sequenced from a single sample in a study of cytomegalovirus exposure and HLA in healthy donors. The PCR had 60 Vbeta and 13 Jbeta primers. Only in-frame clones appear in the TCRdb table, and some are missing; sequencing was by immunoSEQ multiplex PCR. The repertoire has 85,000 to 120,000 clones, roughly 74% of them found once; the top ten carry over 2%. The sample taken for sequencing was PBMCs. The receptor set was obtained from a man aged 35 to 55 in good health and CMV-seronegative.

CDR3 in amino acids: CSVVGRKAEGTEAFF. CDR3 coding DNA: TGCAGCGTTGTCGGACGGAAAGCAGAGGGCACTGAAGCTTTCTTT. The chain uses TRBV29-1 and TRBJ1-1; D not certain. This CDR3 comprises 15 residues. Germline lookup yields CDR1 SQVTM and CDR2 ANQGSEA. Trimming removed 4 bases from V and 4 bases from J, with 19 bases in between.

This clone was seen ten or more times. The chain recombines TRBV5-1 with TRBJ2-3, with 13 bases identical to TRBD2. The CDR3 runs to 17 residues. Trimming cost V 0 bases and J 5 bases; bases outside gene matches: 6. Germline loops: CDR1 SGHRS, CDR2 YFSETQ. DNA for the CDR3: TGCGCCAGCAGCTTGGGACTAGCGGGGGGAGTCGGAGATACGCAGTATTTT. It translates to CASSLGLAGGVGDTQYF.

The genes are TRBV5-5 and TRBJ1-3, with TRBD1 identical over 8 bases. This CDR3 spans 16 amino acids. The V gene end was trimmed by 1 base and the J gene end by 4 bases; junction bases not matched to a gene: 7. Germline V lookup: CDR1 SGHKS, CDR2 YYEKEE (reference sequence). The CDR3 region is CASSLFKGQVGNTIYF. CDR3 in DNA: TGTGCCAGCAGCTTGTTCAAGGGACAGGTAGGAAACACCATATATTTT.

This chain links TRBV2 with TRBJ1-2, with a possible D match to TRBD1 (5 bases). CDR1 and CDR2 from the germline V gene are SNHLY and FYNNEI. CDR3 length: 14 amino acids. The V end was cut by 2 bases, the J end by 4 bases, with 11 bases between. CDR3 sequence reads: CASSEFQGSYGYTF. CDR3 in DNA: TGTGCCAGCAGTGAATTTCAGGGTAGCTATGGCTACACCTTC.

This sequence joins TRBV25-1 and TRBJ1-2; TRBD1 might be the D (6 bases). Germline CDR1 is MGHDK and CDR2 is SYGVNS. This CDR3 spans 15 amino acids. V was shortened by 4 bases and J by 8 bases, with 20 bases between the two germline ends. For the CDR3, the DNA is TGTGCCAGCAGTGGCCAACTTGGGGGCAGGGACGGCTACACCTTC. Its protein product is CASSGQLGGRDGYTF.

With regard to this clone: The junction does not match germline at one end; this may be a read error. The V and J genes are TRBV23-1 and TRBJ2-7; 7 nucleotides agree with TRBD1. TRBV23-1 is an ORF; its function is uncertain. The CDR3 length is 14 residues. The CDR3 nucleotides read TGCGCCAGCAGTCAAAGTATCCGAGACAGGGTTACGTTCTTC. Its protein is CASSQSIRDRVTFF.

V is TRBV2 and J is TRBJ2-2; 7 bases are shared with TRBD1. This CDR3 is 17 amino acids long. Germline lookup yields CDR1 SNHLY and CDR2 FYNNEI. The junction had 9 bases not matched to a gene; V was cut back by 1 base and J by 4 bases. The CDR3 DNA sequence: TGTGCCAGCAGTGAAGACCGACAGGGATGGGGCACCGGGGAGCTGTTTTTT. Residues: CASSEDRQGWGTGELFF.

The chain recombines TRBV6-4 with TRBJ1-2, with D possibly TRBD1 on 5 matching bases. V lost 0 bases, J lost 13 bases, and 15 bases lay in between. This CDR3 is 13 amino acids long. Germline V gene lookup returns CDR1 MRHNA and CDR2 SNTAGT. In DNA, the CDR3 is TGTGCCAGCAGTGACTCGTTTGGCAGGGCCCTCACCTTC. Translated: CASSDSFGRALTF.

The rearrangement uses TRBV6-1 and TRBJ2-5; D is possibly TRBD1 (5 bases). Germline V gene sequence: CDR1 MNHNS, CDR2 SASEGT. V lost 0 bases, J lost 1 base, and 9 bases lay in between. This CDR3 has 15 amino acids. The CDR3 protein is CASSEASGIQETQYF. CDR3 bases: TGTGCCAGCAGTGAAGCATCAGGGATCCAAGAGACCCAGTACTTC.

This sequence joins TRBV5-1 and TRBJ2-1; the match to TRBD2 covers 8 bases. There are 15 residues in the CDR3. Germline CDR1 SGHRS, CDR2 YFSETQ. The J segment lost 1 base and the V segment lost 2 bases, leaving 2 bases of the junction unmatched. The CDR3 region has the DNA TGCGCCAGCAGCTTAGCGGGAGCGTCCTACAATGAGCAGTTCTTC. Residues: CASSLAGASYNEQFF.

V usage is TRBV29-1 and J usage is TRBJ1-1; 7 nucleotides agree with TRBD1. J gave up 1 base and V 4 bases, and 6 bases lay outside the gene matches. Germline V gene lookup returns CDR1 SQVTM and CDR2 ANQGSEA. There are 14 residues in the CDR3. CDR3 region: CSVVGGQRNTEAFF. CDR3 bases: TGCAGCGTTGTGGGGGGACAGCGGAACACTGAAGCTTTCTTT.

Only a few counts were recorded for this clone. The chain joins TRBV4-2 to TRBJ2-5; D might be TRBD2 (6 bases). Germline-derived CDR1 and CDR2 are LGHNA and YNFKEQ. The CDR3 loop spans 16 amino acids. Trimming removed 0 bases at V and 5 bases at J, with 16 bases between. The CDR3 region has the DNA TGTGCCAGCAGCCAAGATCTGGGTATGGAGGGGGAGACCCAGTACTTC. Translation gives CASSQDLGMEGETQYF.

This clone occurred a few times. The V and J genes are TRBV18 and TRBJ1-1, with 8 nucleotides matching TRBD1. This CDR3 comprises 17 residues. The germline CDR1 and CDR2 sequences are KGHSH and LQKENI. Trimming took 4 bases from V and 5 from J; bases not matched to a gene: 15. Written as DNA, the CDR3 is TGTGCCAGCTCACTTGAGGACAGGGCTATGTCGGGTACTGAAGCTTTCTTT. This encodes CASSLEDRAMSGTEAFF. Complete variable domain (other parts from reference TRBV18 and TRBJ1-1): NAGVMQNPRHLVRRRGQEARLRCSPMKGHSHVYWYRQLPEEGLKFMVYLQKENIIDESGMPKERFSAEFPKEGPSILRIQQVVRGDSAAYFCASSLEDRAMSGTEAFFGQGTRLTVV.

The rearrangement uses TRBV27 and TRBJ2-7, with TRBD1 matching 9 bases. J gave up 0 bases and V 4 bases, and 4 bases lay outside the gene matches. The germline V gene has CDR1 MNHEY and CDR2 SMNVEV (reference sequence). This CDR3 region has 15 residues. The chain's CDR3 is CASSSTGGVSYEQYF. The CDR3 coding sequence is TGTGCCAGCAGTTCCACAGGGGGCGTCTCCTACGAGCAGTACTTC.